This T cell receptor beta chain was captured in a study of OX40 agonist ivuxolimab in advanced cancers. General observations from the study: No determination was made of the antigen specificity of the expanded peripheral T cells.

V lost 2 bases and J lost 0, with 12 bases in between. Germline-derived CDR1 and CDR2 are SGHNT and YENEEA. CDR3 length equals 16 residues. As to this clone: The target antigen is unknown.

Using immunoSEQ multiplex PCR, the repertoire was profiled, and TCRdb retains in-frame clones only, with some absent. The table has some 57,000 clones, about 90% seen once. The cohort excluded patients with autoimmune disease history or systemic immunosuppression. This clonotype was obtained from an adult with an advanced solid tumor such as melanoma, head and neck, liver or kidney cancer. The V and J genes are TRBV11-3 and TRBJ2-3, with a possible D match to TRBD2 (5 bases). Specimen: CD4+ or CD8+ T cells sorted from blood, collected in a trial of the OX40 agonist ivuxolimab. The CDR3 DNA is TGTGCCAGCAGCTTAAAAGGGAGCGAGAGCACAGATACGCAGTATTTT. Translating gives CASSLKGSESTDTQYF. Variable domain in full (rest from reference TRBV11-3 and TRBJ2-3): EAGVVQSPRYKIIEKKQPVAFWCNPISGHNTLYWYLQNLGQGPELLIRYENEEAVDDSQLPKDRFSAERLKGVDSTLKIQPAELGDSAVYLCASSLKGSESTDTQYFGPGTRLTVL.